The present TCR beta chain was sequenced within a study of blood T cell repertoires in COVID-19. Study as a whole: Samples taken during acute and convalescent COVID-19 were collected in the United States, Italy and Spain. T cells, B-cell-depleted T cells, or PBMCs provided the cDNA or gDNA that served as material.

Original processing notes: Estimated nucleated cell counts came from reference gene primer amplification. Using immunoSEQ multiplex PCR, the repertoire was profiled, and TCRdb retains in-frame clones only, with some absent. V, J and clone size are those of that table, while D and trimming were read from the DNA. The table shows about 210,000 clones, with 75% to 85% occurring only once. CDR3 length equals 14 residues. V was shortened by 4 bases and J by 7 bases, with 11 bases between the two germline ends. CDR1 SGHVS and CDR2 FNYEAQ come from the germline V gene. Ages ranged from about 18 to 100 years, with residence in around 24 US areas.

This sequence originates from a man under 40 with acute COVID-19. Specimen: PBMCs or T cells enriched from blood (not recorded which). The genes are TRBV7-6 and TRBJ1-6, with D hard to call. The CDR3 bases are TGTGCCAGCAGCTCCCTGAGTCCAAATTCACCCCTCCACTTT. This translates into CASSSLSPNSPLHF.